A selection of T cell receptor beta chains follows, all from one sample in a study of PD-L1 blockade in urothelial cancer. Measured with immunoSEQ multiplex PCR; TCRdb has only the in-frame clones, and not every one. The sample lists 55,000 to 85,000 clones, around 84% occurring once. Material: PBMCs, obtained around atezolizumab (anti-PD-L1) treatment. These receptors all come from an older woman with urothelial cancer. The CDR3 runs from the conserved cysteine through the conserved F or W. The D gene is left open where the match is weak. Clone size is stated in some rows and not others, as once, few, many or a class when expanded.

>-|TRBD1|TRBJ1-1|TRBV28
CASSLSGQGARTEAFF
TGTGCCAGCAGTTTATCGGGACAGGGGGCCAGAACTGAAGCTTTCTTT
>-|-|TRBJ2-7|TRBV2
CASSEARGHYEQYF
TGTGCCAGCAGTGAAGCGAGGGGACACTACGAGCAGTACTTC
>-|-|TRBJ1-2|TRBV6-1
CASSERLNRANGYTF
TGTGCCAGCAGTGAACGTTTGAACAGGGCTAATGGCTACACCTTC
>-|TRBD1|TRBJ2-5|TRBV7-9
CASSQTGSRQETQYF
TGTGCCAGCAGCCAGACAGGGAGTCGCCAAGAGACCCAGTACTTC
>-|TRBD2|TRBJ2-1|TRBV5-4
CASSHSGGLYNEQFF
TGTGCCAGCAGTCATAGCGGGGGACTTTACAATGAGCAGTTCTTC
>once|TRBD2|TRBJ2-5|TRBV5-4
CASSPQPPGTSETQYF
TGTGCCAGCAGCCCCCAACCTCCCGGGACTAGCGAGACCCAGTACTTC
>-|TRBD1|TRBJ2-4|TRBV28
CASSSGTGLNIQYF
TGTGCCAGCAGTTCCGGGACAGGCTTAAACATTCAGTACTTC
>-|TRBD1|TRBJ2-3|TRBV10-1
CASSESPTTGSQYF
TGCGCCAGCAGTGAGTCACCCACGACAGGGTCGCAGTATTTT
>-|-|TRBJ2-2|TRBV7-9
CARDRANTGELFF
TGTGCCAGGGACAGAGCGAACACCGGGGAGCTGTTTTTT
>few|-|TRBJ2-3|TRBV27
CASSFTGSTDTQYF
TGTGCCAGCAGTTTTACGGGGAGCACAGATACGCAGTATTTT
>-|-|TRBJ1-2|TRBV5-4
CASSRYDSWPYGYTF
TGTGCCAGCAGCCGCTATGACAGTTGGCCATATGGCTACACCTTC
>-|-|TRBJ2-6|TRBV5-1
CASSSDGLGSGANVLTF
TGCGCCAGCAGCTCCGACGGACTCGGCTCTGGGGCCAACGTCCTGACTTTC
>-|-|TRBJ2-7|TRBV5-1
CASSVDYEQYF
TGCGCCAGCAGCGTAGACTACGAGCAGTACTTC
>-|TRBD2|TRBJ2-3|TRBV7-9
CASSLARGADTQYF
TGTGCCAGCAGCTTAGCGCGGGGGGCAGATACGCAGTATTTT
>-|-|TRBJ2-5|TRBV29-1
CSVELEGRRETQYF
TGCAGCGTTGAATTGGAGGGGAGGAGGGAGACCCAGTACTTC
>-|TRBD1|TRBJ2-7|TRBV27
CASSLSGTGYFHEQYF
TGTGCCAGCAGTTTATCCGGGACAGGGTATTTCCACGAGCAGTACTTC
>-|-|TRBJ2-7|TRBV7-9
CASSSIAGTYEQYF
TGTGCCAGCAGCTCCATAGCTGGAACCTACGAGCAGTACTTC
>-|-|TRBJ2-7|TRBV30
CAWRQWGGNAEQYF
TGTGCCTGGAGACAGTGGGGGGGCAACGCCGAGCAGTACTTC
>-|-|TRBJ1-5|TRBV6-1
CASSYTGSNQPQHF
TGTGCCAGCAGTTATACAGGTAGCAATCAGCCCCAGCATTTT
>-|TRBD2|TRBJ2-5|TRBV4-1
CASSSRLLAGGPQETQYF
TGCGCCAGCAGCTCCCGTTTACTAGCGGGGGGACCCCAAGAGACCCAGTACTTC
>-|TRBD2|TRBJ2-1|TRBV19
CASTPLAGGGGEQFF
TGTGCCAGTACCCCCCTCGCGGGGGGCGGGGGTGAGCAGTTCTTC
>-|-|TRBJ2-5|TRBV9
CASSPGTVYQETQYF
TGTGCCAGCAGCCCCGGGACTGTTTACCAAGAGACCCAGTACTTC
>-|TRBD1|TRBJ2-7|TRBV9
CASSLGQGGSYEQYF
TGTGCCAGCAGCCTCGGACAGGGGGGGTCCTACGAGCAGTACTTC
>-|TRBD2|TRBJ2-3|TRBV5-6
CASSFPGGETDTQYF
TGTGCCAGCAGCTTCCCCGGGGGGGAGACAGATACGCAGTATTTT
>-|TRBD1|TRBJ2-2|TRBV29-1
CSVGDRAPAGELFF
TGCAGCGTCGGAGACAGGGCCCCCGCCGGGGAGCTGTTTTTT
>-|TRBD1|TRBJ1-2|TRBV19
CASSASQGTNYGYTF
TGTGCCAGTAGTGCGTCACAGGGGACTAACTATGGCTACACCTTC
>few|TRBD1|TRBJ2-5|TRBV5-1
CASSFTGTVQETQYF
TGCGCCAGCAGCTTTACCGGGACAGTACAAGAGACCCAGTACTTC
>few|TRBD1|TRBJ2-7|TRBV4-2
CASSHRDSSYEQYF
TGTGCCAGCAGCCACCGGGACAGTTCCTACGAGCAGTACTTC
>-|TRBD1|TRBJ2-1|TRBV5-6
CASSPGTGNDNEQFF
TGTGCCAGCAGCCCCGGGACAGGGAACGACAATGAGCAGTTCTTC
>-|TRBD1|TRBJ2-7|TRBV6-5
CASRSGQGLYEQYF
TGTGCCAGCAGGTCCGGACAGGGGCTATACGAGCAGTACTTC
>-|TRBD1|TRBJ2-1|TRBV5-4
CASSLQGVNNEQFF
TGTGCCAGCAGCTTACAGGGGGTCAACAATGAGCAGTTCTTC
>-|-|TRBJ1-2|TRBV19
CASSVSWTRNYGYTF
TGTGCCAGTAGTGTTTCATGGACACGTAACTATGGCTACACCTTC
>many|-|TRBJ1-5|TRBV28
CASSFSARNQPQHF
TGTGCCAGCAGTTTTTCCGCCAGAAATCAGCCCCAGCATTTT
>few|-|TRBJ2-7|TRBV19
CASSIGRGYEQYF
TGTGCCAGTAGTATTGGCAGGGGTTACGAGCAGTACTTC
>-|-|TRBJ1-1|TRBV7-2
CASSWGVRDTEAFF
TGTGCCAGCAGCTGGGGGGTAAGAGACACTGAAGCTTTCTTT
>-|-|TRBJ1-2|TRBV4-3
CASSQEPWGGYGYTF
TGCGCCAGCAGCCAAGAACCGTGGGGGGGCTATGGCTACACCTTC
>-|-|TRBJ1-2|TRBV19
CATHHSANYGYTF
TGTGCCACCCACCACAGTGCCAACTATGGCTACACCTTC
>many|-|TRBJ1-1|TRBV29-1
CSVFINTEAFF
TGCAGCGTGTTTATTAACACTGAAGCTTTCTTT
>few|-|TRBJ1-4|TRBV6-5
CASSHVGGVEKLFF
TGTGCCAGCAGTCATGTTGGGGGCGTTGAAAAACTGTTTTTT
>-|TRBD1|TRBJ1-2|TRBV27
CASRGTGEVFYGYTF
TGTGCCAGCAGGGGGACAGGGGAAGTCTTCTATGGCTACACCTTC
>few|TRBD1|TRBJ1-1|TRBV4-1
CASSQERQGSGGAFF
TGCGCCAGCAGCCAAGAGAGACAGGGGTCGGGGGGAGCTTTCTTT
>-|TRBD1|TRBJ1-4|TRBV29-1
CSVRYADRVEKLFF
TGCAGCGTCAGATATGCGGACAGGGTTGAAAAACTGTTTTTT
>-|TRBD1|TRBJ1-1|TRBV7-9
CASSLGGQAAHTEAFF
TGTGCCAGCAGCTTAGGGGGACAGGCGGCGCACACTGAAGCTTTCTTT
>-|TRBD2|TRBJ2-7|TRBV28
CASSLFREGEEQYF
TGTGCCAGCAGTTTATTCCGGGAGGGAGAGGAGCAGTACTTC
>-|-|TRBJ2-1|TRBV6-1
CASSEQGIYNEQFF
TGTGCCAGCAGTGAACAGGGGATATACAATGAGCAGTTCTTC
>few|-|TRBJ2-3|TRBV28
CASTRDSSTDTQYF
TGTGCCAGCACCCGAGACTCTAGCACAGATACGCAGTATTTT
>-|-|TRBJ1-1|TRBV5-4
CASSLDRSRAFF
TGTGCCAGCAGCTTGGATCGAAGTCGGGCTTTCTTT
>-|-|TRBJ2-1|TRBV25-1
CASSESGRGTYNEQFF
TGTGCCAGCAGTGAATCGGGACGGGGGACCTACAATGAGCAGTTCTTC